One and the same sample provided the 22 T cell receptor beta chains below, sequenced in a study of cytotoxic CD8 clonotypes in ibrutinib-treated CLL. Only in-frame clones appear in the TCRdb table, and some are missing; sequencing was by immunoSEQ multiplex PCR. The data hold about 57,000 clones, with 55% to 70% observed a single time. Sequenced here: PBMCs, sampled after 24 months of ibrutinib treatment. The receptors here all came from a human donor with chronic lymphocytic leukemia.

The CDR3 spells CASSRRQDLGTDTQYF. In DNA, the CDR3 is TGCGCCAGCAGCCGTCGACAGGACCTGGGCACAGATACGCAGTATTTT. The chain couples TRBV5-1 to TRBJ2-3; maybe TRBD1 (6 bases). Germline assignment: CDR1 SGHRS and CDR2 YFSETQ. The V gene lost 4 bases and the J gene lost 1 base, with 16 bases spanning the gap. This CDR3 is built from 16 residues.

The chain couples TRBV30 to TRBJ2-7, with D tentatively TRBD1 or TRBD2 (5 bases each). The CDR3 length is 12 residues. Deletions cut 6 bases from V and 9 bases from J, with 18 bases between. Germline CDR1 GTSNPN, CDR2 SVGIG (reference sequence). The CDR3 sequence: CACDSRGALQYF. The CDR3 nucleotides are TGTGCCTGTGACAGTAGAGGGGCTTTGCAGTACTTC.

This rearrangement joins TRBV7-2 to TRBJ2-2; 8 positions match TRBD2. After removal of 2 bases from V and 5 bases from J, the junction contained 4 bases not matched to a gene. Germline V gene sequence: CDR1 SGHTA, CDR2 FQGNSA. This CDR3 has 15 amino acids. CDR3 protein: CASSLFSSGTGELFF. The CDR3 nucleotides read TGTGCCAGCAGCTTATTTTCTAGCGGGACCGGGGAGCTGTTTTTT.

This chain joins TRBV19 and TRBJ1-5, with D possibly TRBD1 on 6 matching bases. Per germline, CDR1 LNHDA and CDR2 SQIVND (reference sequence). V lost 3 bases to trimming and J lost 0 bases, with 12 bases between them. The CDR3 consists of 16 residues. CDR3 DNA: TGTGCCAGTAGTATCCAACAGGGCTTTAGCAATCAGCCCCAGCATTTT. This codes for CASSIQQGFSNQPQHF.

This chain links TRBV6-1 with TRBJ1-3, with 7 bases matching TRBD1. Trimming removed 8 bases from V and 5 bases from J; junction bases left unmatched: 3. CDR1 and CDR2 (germline): MNHNS, SASEGT. This CDR3 region has 12 residues. The CDR3 loop is CASDRDRNTIYF. CDR3 nucleotide sequence: TGTGCCAGCGACAGGGACCGAAACACCATATATTTT.

The chain combines TRBV6-1 with TRBJ2-1, with D perhaps matching TRBD2 (6 bases). Trimming shortened V by 1 base and J by 0 bases, and 10 bases separated the two germline ends. Germline V gene data show CDR1 as MNHNS and CDR2 as SASEGT. This CDR3 has 16 residues. CDR3 loop: CASSEDGGSSYNEQFF. The CDR3 DNA reads TGTGCCAGCAGTGAAGACGGGGGAAGCTCCTACAATGAGCAGTTCTTC.

The chain uses TRBV6-6 and TRBJ1-6, with D possibly matching TRBD1 (5 bases). The V end lost 2 bases, the J end lost 6 bases, and 11 bases lay between the germline ends. This CDR3 is 15 amino acids long. Germline V CDR1 and CDR2: MNHNY, SVGAGI (reference sequence). The CDR3 nucleotides read TGTGCCAGCAGTTACGACAGCCCTGGTAATTCACCCCTCCACTTT. Translating gives CASSYDSPGNSPLHF.

This chain joins TRBV5-6 and TRBJ2-7; no clear D gene. Germline CDR1 is SGHDT and CDR2 is YYEEEE. Trimming removed 5 bases at V and 5 bases at J, with 23 bases between. This CDR3 has 16 amino acids. CDR3 loop: CASSELDTLRSHEQYV. CDR3 DNA: TGTGCCAGCAGTGAATTGGATACCTTACGCAGCCACGAGCAGTACGTC.

The rearrangement joins TRBV19 to TRBJ1-1, with D possibly matching TRBD1 (5 bases). The ends were cut back, 5 bases at V and 11 bases at J, with 21 bases in the middle. There are 14 residues in the CDR3. CDR1 is LNHDA, CDR2 SQIVND, per germline (reference sequence). The CDR3 loop reads CASSSTTRGHGAFF. The CDR3 DNA follows: TGTGCCAGTAGTTCGACGACCCGGGGCCACGGGGCTTTCTTT.

The chain links TRBV19 to TRBJ2-7; TRBD2 might be the D (6 bases). The CDR3 totals 12 residues. Trimming left V 6 bases short and J 6 bases short, with 12 bases between. Germline assignment: CDR1 LNHDA and CDR2 SQIVND (reference sequence). The CDR3 DNA is TGTGCCAGTAGCCAACTAGCCGGCGAGCAGTACTTC. It yields the protein CASSQLAGEQYF.

V and J are TRBV2 and TRBJ2-7; 11 positions match TRBD2. Germline CDR1 and CDR2: SNHLY and FYNNEI. With 8 bases clipped from V and 8 bases from J, the junction kept 5 bases outside the gene matches. The CDR3 contains 12 residues. For the CDR3, the DNA is TGTGCCAGCCAGCTAGCGGGAGGCAAGCAGTACTTC. Its protein is CASQLAGGKQYF.

The genes are TRBV29-1 and TRBJ2-1, with 7 bases matching TRBD2. Germline V gene sequence: CDR1 SQVTM, CDR2 ANQGSEA. The CDR3 length is 12 residues. Unmatched junction bases numbered 5, after V lost 7 bases and J lost 5 bases. The CDR3: CSAPGLDNEQFF. The CDR3 coding sequence is TGCAGCGCACCAGGACTAGACAATGAGCAGTTCTTC.

This clone was seen once. Other DNA sequences of this sample code for an identical CDR3. The chain couples TRBV7-8 to TRBJ1-2, with D maybe TRBD1 (6 bases). V shed 1 base and J shed 0 bases, with 9 bases lying between them. This CDR3 region has 15 residues. Germline CDR1 reads SGHVS; CDR2 reads FQNEAQ. Here the CDR3 reads CASSLGGRANYGYTF. Here the CDR3 DNA reads TGTGCCAGCAGCTTAGGGGGGCGGGCTAACTATGGCTACACCTTC. Variable domain in full (rest from reference TRBV7-8 and TRBJ1-2): GAGVSQSPRYKVAKRGQDVALRCDPISGHVSLFWYQQALGQGPEFLTYFQNEAQLDKSGLPSDRFFAERPEGSVSTLKIQRTQQEDSAVYLCASSLGGRANYGYTFGSGTRLTVV.

This clone was seen ten or more times. The rearrangement links TRBV18 to TRBJ2-1; no reliable D call. Germline loops: CDR1 KGHSH, CDR2 LQKENI. V was cut by 3 bases and J by 8 bases, with 8 bases left in between. The CDR3 length is 12 residues. The CDR3 is CASSPSGDEQFF. The CDR3 DNA sequence: TGTGCCAGCTCACCGTCGGGCGATGAGCAGTTCTTC.

This sequence joins TRBV2 and TRBJ2-3, with no clear D. Germline assignment: CDR1 SNHLY and CDR2 FYNNEI. The CDR3 covers 14 residues. V was pared by 8 bases and J by 3 bases, with 15 bases between. The CDR3 loop is CASQPMRKTDTQYF. As DNA, the CDR3 is TGTGCCAGCCAACCGATGCGGAAAACAGATACGCAGTATTTT.

This clone has a handful of counts. The chain is built from TRBV10-3 and TRBJ1-3, with D unresolved. Trimming removed 0 bases at V and 4 bases at J, with 7 bases between. Germline V CDR1 and CDR2: ENHRY, SYGVKD. The CDR3 extends over 14 amino acids. The CDR3 loop is CAISESRRGNTIYF. CDR3 in DNA: TGTGCCATCAGTGAGTCAAGGCGCGGAAACACCATATATTTT.

This clone has only a few counts. The chain recombines TRBV2 with TRBJ2-1; possibly TRBD2 for D (6 bases). Germline loops: CDR1 SNHLY, CDR2 FYNNEI. The ends were cut back, 8 bases at V and 3 bases at J, with 17 bases in the middle. The CDR3 contains 15 residues. DNA for the CDR3: TGTGCCAGCGAAGGGGCCCCGGGGGACTACAATGAGCAGTTCTTC. Amino acids: CASEGAPGDYNEQFF.

This clone was seen more than once but under ten times. This chain uses TRBV15 with TRBJ1-3; TRBD1 matches at 10 bases. The germline gives CDR1 LNHNV, CDR2 YYDKDF (reference sequence). The CDR3 totals 16 residues. V dropped 5 bases and J dropped 3; count of bases not matched to a gene: 7. The CDR3 protein is CATSAVDRGLGNTIYF. DNA of the CDR3: TGTGCCACCAGCGCCGTTGACAGGGGGCTTGGAAACACCATATATTTT. The full variable domain, its missing parts supplied by reference TRBV15 and TRBJ1-3, is DAMVIQNPRYQVTQFGKPVTLSCSQTLNHNVMYWYQQKSSQAPKLLFHYYDKDFNNEADTPDNFQSRRPNTSFCFLDIRSPGLGDTAMYLCATSAVDRGLGNTIYFGEGSWLTVV.

This clone has at least ten counts. The chain is built from TRBV11-2 and TRBJ1-1, with D perhaps matching TRBD1 (5 bases). The germline V gene encodes CDR1 SGHAT and CDR2 FQNNGV. Trimming took off 5 bases at V and 2 bases at J, with 15 bases between the two ends. The CDR3 spans 15 residues. The CDR3 is CASSRLARVNTEAFF. The CDR3 bases are TGTGCCAGCAGCCGCTTAGCCAGGGTTAACACTGAAGCTTTCTTT. The entire variable domain, with the rest obtained from reference TRBV11-2 and TRBJ1-1, is as follows: EAGVAQSPRYKIIEKRQSVAFWCNPISGHATLYWYQQILGQGPKLLIQFQNNGVVDDSQLPKDRFSAERLKGVDSTLKIQPAKLEDSAVYLCASSRLARVNTEAFFGQGTRLTVV.

The chain links TRBV5-5 to TRBJ1-2; D is unresolved. V shed 3 bases and J shed 8 bases, with 8 bases lying between them. CDR3 length: 11 residues. In germline, CDR1 is SGHKS, CDR2 YYEKEE (reference sequence). CDR3 sequence: CASSWVGGYTF. The CDR3 coding sequence is TGTGCCAGCAGCTGGGTTGGCGGCTACACCTTC.

In its sample, this clone was seen once. The rearrangement links TRBV7-9 to TRBJ1-1, with D uncertain. V was shortened by 1 base and J by 1 base, with 10 bases between the two germline ends. The CDR3 consists of 15 residues. The V gene's germline CDR1 is SEHNR and CDR2 FQNEAQ (reference sequence). The CDR3 DNA follows: TGTGCCAGCAGCTTAGGGGTGGGAACGAACACTGAAGCTTTCTTT. It is translated as CASSLGVGTNTEAFF. The full variable domain, with the rest looked up from reference TRBV7-9 and TRBJ1-1, is DTGVSQNPRHKITKRGQNVTFRCDPISEHNRLYWYRQTLGQGPEFLTYFQNEAQLEKSRLLSDRFSAERPKGSFSTLEIQRTEQGDSAMYLCASSLGVGTNTEAFFGQGTRLTVV.

The chain links TRBV7-2 to TRBJ2-1; 10 bases align to TRBD2. The length of the CDR3 is 15 residues. From germline, CDR1 is SGHTA and CDR2 FQGNSA. Trimming cost V 5 bases and J 4 bases; bases outside gene matches: 5. The DNA of the CDR3 is TGTGCCAGCAGCCTAACTAGCGGGGAATACAATGAGCAGTTCTTC. The encoded protein is CASSLTSGEYNEQFF.